Listed here are 24 T cell receptor beta chains from one sample, sequenced in a study of Ad26.COV2.S vaccination and SARS-CoV-2 variants. Data came from immunoSEQ multiplex PCR; TCRdb stores just in-frame clones and leaves some out. Of 350,000 to 450,000 clones in the sample, approximately 83% are singletons; the top ten hold around 7.3%. Noted treatment: approximately 18 received Ad26.COV2.S at low or high dose, single or two shots; roughly five received placebo; per-sample allocation not given. Following the first vaccine or placebo injection, samples were taken on day 63. The sample in question was peripheral blood, obtained in a trial of Ad26.COV2.S vaccine versus placebo. The receptors come from a person aged 18-60 years who received the Ad26.COV2.S COVID-19 vaccine or a placebo.

The V call is TRBV5-5, the J call TRBJ1-2; perhaps TRBD1 as D (5 bases). This CDR3 spans 15 amino acids. With 6 bases removed from V and 0 bases from J, the gap between germline ends came to 15 bases. Germline V gene sequence: CDR1 SGHKS, CDR2 YYEKEE (reference sequence). The CDR3 sequence is CASNSGDSANYGYTF. The CDR3 DNA follows: TGTGCCAGCAATTCCGGGGACTCAGCTAACTATGGCTACACCTTC.

The chain links TRBV21-1 to TRBJ2-2; TRBD1, the table's D call, lacks a check against the DNA. TRBV21-1 represents a pseudogene. This CDR3 has 18 amino acids. The CDR3 reads CASSNGDRVFRGTGELFF. CDR3 in DNA: TGTGCCAGCAGCAATGGCGACAGGGTTTTTAGGGGCACCGGGGAGCTGTTTTTT.

The V call is TRBV19, the J call TRBJ1-6; 10 bases agree with TRBD1. This CDR3 has 13 amino acids. The J segment lost 6 bases and the V segment lost 10 bases, leaving 3 bases of the junction unmatched. The V gene's germline CDR1 is LNHDA and CDR2 SQIVND (reference sequence). The CDR3 reads CATRQGANSPLHF. CDR3 nucleotides: TGTGCCACCCGACAGGGGGCTAATTCACCCCTCCACTTT.

The V call is TRBV5-4, the J call TRBJ1-1; no definite D call. CDR1 SGHNT and CDR2 YYREEE come from the germline V gene (reference sequence). Trimming stripped 0 bases from V and 7 bases from J, with 7 bases between. This CDR3 contains 12 residues. CDR3 protein: CASSLDSIEAFF. CDR3 sequence (DNA): TGTGCCAGCAGCTTGGACTCAATTGAAGCTTTCTTT. The full variable domain, in which reference TRBV5-4 and TRBJ1-1 provide the parts outside the CDR3, is ETGVTQSPTHLIKTRGQQVTLRCSSQSGHNTVSWYQQALGQGPQFIFQYYREEENGRGNFPPRFSGLQFPNYSSELNVNALELDDSALYLCASSLDSIEAFFGQGTRLTVV.

The chain carries TRBV2 and TRBJ2-3, with D maybe TRBD2 (5 bases). Germline lookup yields CDR1 SNHLY and CDR2 FYNNEI. The CDR3 extends over 14 amino acids. V was clipped by 6 bases and J by 4 bases, with 14 bases between them. This CDR3 reads CASRDSVGADTQYF. DNA of the CDR3: TGTGCCAGCAGGGACTCTGTTGGGGCAGATACGCAGTATTTT. The entire variable domain, with the rest obtained from reference TRBV2 and TRBJ2-3, is as follows: EPEVTQTPSHQVTQMGQEVILRCVPISNHLYFYWYRQILGQKVEFLVSFYNNEISEKSEIFDDQFSVERPDGSNFTLKIRSTKLEDSAMYFCASRDSVGADTQYFGPGTRLTVL.

The V call is TRBV12-3 or TRBV12-4, the J call TRBJ1-1; D possibly corresponds to TRBD1 (5 bases). The V gene lost 4 bases and the J gene lost 8 bases, with 8 bases spanning the gap. This CDR3 has 11 residues. Here the CDR3 DNA reads TGTGCCAGCAGTTCGGGGGTGGAAGCTTTCTTT. It translates to CASSSGVEAFF.

This clone was counted a single time. This sequence joins TRBV5-4 and TRBJ1-2; TRBD1 aligns across 7 bases. Germline CDR1 and CDR2: SGHNT and YYREEE (reference sequence). The CDR3 contains 15 residues. J lost 4 bases, V lost 5 bases, and 11 bases had no gene match. Here the CDR3 DNA reads TGTGCCAGCAGGGAAGCGGGACAGCTCCCCTATGGCTACACCTTC. Its translation is CASREAGQLPYGYTF.

The chain is built from TRBV7-3 and TRBJ2-2; D is tentatively TRBD1 or TRBD2 (5 bases each). The CDR3 has 15 amino acids. V lost 2 bases, J lost 3 bases, and 10 bases lay in between. Germline CDR1 SGHTA, CDR2 FQGTGA. CDR3 region: CASSLGGRDTGELFF. CDR3 nucleotide sequence: TGTGCCAGCAGCTTAGGGGGACGGGACACCGGGGAGCTGTTTTTT.

The genes are TRBV18 and TRBJ1-2; D unresolved. Germline-derived CDR1 and CDR2 are KGHSH and LQKENI. Trimming took off 1 base at V and 8 bases at J, with 14 bases between the two ends. The CDR3 extends over 14 amino acids. The CDR3 DNA is TGTGCCAGCTCACCACGTGGGGAAGGAAGCGGCTACACCTTC. As protein: CASSPRGEGSGYTF.

This clone came up a few times. The chain has TRBV3-1 (or the pseudogene TRBV3-2) and TRBJ2-5; 10 bases align to TRBD2. Trimming took 1 base from V and 7 from J; bases not matched to a gene: 3. Germline loops: CDR1 LGHDT, CDR2 YNNKEL (reference sequence). The CDR3 runs to 14 residues. CDR3 sequence (DNA): TGTGCCAGCAGCCAAGGACTAGCGGGTGGGACCCAGTACTTC. It encodes CASSQGLAGGTQYF.

The chain is built from TRBV7-2 and TRBJ2-4; D may be TRBD2 (5 bases). This CDR3 region has 16 residues. The V and J ends lost 1 base and 0 bases respectively, with 10 bases between them. The germline V gene has CDR1 SGHTA and CDR2 FQGNSA. CDR3 in amino acids: CASSLVNGKAKNIQYF. Here the CDR3 DNA reads TGTGCCAGCAGCTTAGTGAACGGGAAAGCCAAAAACATTCAGTACTTC.

V usage is TRBV11-2 and J usage is TRBJ2-5; no clear D gene. V dropped 5 bases and J dropped 6 bases, with 7 bases sitting between them. Per the germline V gene, CDR1 is SGHAT and CDR2 is FQNNGV. The CDR3 has 11 amino acids. CDR3 residues: CASSGTQTQYF. For the CDR3, the DNA is TGTGCCAGCAGCGGAACACAGACCCAGTACTTC. The full variable domain, its missing parts supplied by reference TRBV11-2 and TRBJ2-5, is EAGVAQSPRYKIIEKRQSVAFWCNPISGHATLYWYQQILGQGPKLLIQFQNNGVVDDSQLPKDRFSAERLKGVDSTLKIQPAKLEDSAVYLCASSGTQTQYFGPGTRLLVL.

The rearrangement joins TRBV19 to TRBJ2-5, with 7 bases lining up with TRBD2. Per the germline V gene, CDR1 is LNHDA and CDR2 is SQIVND (reference sequence). Germline trimming cut 2 bases from V and 2 bases from J; bases unmatched to any gene: 2. This CDR3 has 14 amino acids. The DNA for the CDR3 is TGTGCCAGTAGTATACGGCGGGGGCAAGAGACCCAGTACTTC. Its translation: CASSIRRGQETQYF.

The chain joins TRBV10-3 to TRBJ1-2; a possible D gene is TRBD1 (5 bases). The CDR3 is made up of 13 amino acids. Germline CDR1 ENHRY, CDR2 SYGVKD. V shed 7 bases and J shed 4 bases, with 13 bases lying between them. CDR3 amino acids: CAINGGNSYGYTF. CDR3 sequence (DNA): TGTGCCATCAATGGGGGGAACTCCTATGGCTACACCTTC.

This clone turned up a few times. This sequence joins TRBV3-1 (or the pseudogene TRBV3-2) and TRBJ1-2; D perhaps matches TRBD1 (5 bases). V was shortened by 5 bases and J by 5 bases, with 15 bases between the two germline ends. In germline, CDR1 is LGHDT, CDR2 YNNKEL (reference sequence). The CDR3 consists of 14 residues. CDR3 loop: CASSGTRTLYGYTF. As DNA, the CDR3 is TGTGCCAGCAGCGGAACACGGACACTGTATGGCTACACCTTC.

This clone was seen more than once but under ten times. This chain connects TRBV5-1 to TRBJ1-2, with 7 bases matching TRBD1. V dropped 5 bases and J dropped 4; count of bases not matched to a gene: 11. The germline CDR1 and CDR2 sequences are SGHRS and YFSETQ. The CDR3 covers 15 residues. The DNA for the CDR3 is TGCGCCAGCAGGCCCTTCCCGACAGGGTCCTATGGCTACACCTTC. This gives the protein CASRPFPTGSYGYTF.

This clone was observed a few times. Here the CDR3 DNA reads TGTGCCAGCAGCCAAGAACGAAGAACCGAGCAGTACTTC. Its translation: CASSQERRTEQYF. This chain joins TRBV3-1 (or the pseudogene TRBV3-2) and TRBJ2-7; D call uncertain. Germline CDR1 LGHDT, CDR2 YNNKEL (reference sequence). V lost 0 bases and J 6 bases, leaving 9 bases between the germline ends. The CDR3 is 13 amino acids.

The V and J genes are TRBV7-9 and TRBJ2-2; D remains ambiguous. CDR3 length: 13 residues. V was pared by 6 bases and J by 6 bases, with 11 bases between. Germline assignment: CDR1 SEHNR and CDR2 FQNEAQ (reference sequence). CDR3: CASSSQAAGELFF. CDR3 DNA: TGTGCCAGCAGTTCCCAAGCCGCCGGGGAGCTGTTTTTT.

In its sample, this clone was seen a few times. The chain combines TRBV3-1 (or the pseudogene TRBV3-2) with TRBJ1-6; D is ambiguous. V gave up 1 base and J gave up 9 bases, with 4 bases separating them. Looked up from germline, CDR1 is LGHDT and CDR2 is YNNKEL (reference sequence). The CDR3 extends over 12 amino acids. CDR3 nucleotides: TGTGCCAGCAGCCAAGGCTTTTCACCCCTCCACTTT. Its translation: CASSQGFSPLHF.

This clone has more than one count but fewer than ten. The chain employs TRBV19 and TRBJ1-4; D not certain. The CDR3 contains 11 residues. Per the germline V gene, CDR1 is LNHDA and CDR2 is SQIVND (reference sequence). This CDR3 is CGTSFNEKLFF. CDR3 nucleotides: TGTGGTACATCCTTCAATGAAAAACTGTTTTTT.

J is TRBJ2-7 and V is TRBV11-3; a possible D gene is TRBD2 (6 bases). The CDR3 runs 17 residues. CDR1 is SGHNT and CDR2 is YENEEA in the germline V gene. Deletions cut 5 bases from V and 0 bases from J, with 20 bases between. The CDR3 reads CASSRLKRAGFSYEQYF. Here the CDR3 DNA reads TGTGCCAGCAGCCGCCTCAAGCGGGCGGGGTTCTCCTACGAGCAGTACTTC.

The chain has TRBV2 and TRBJ2-1, with D unclear. Between the trimmed V and J ends, which lost 6 bases and 0 bases, there was a span of 6 bases. Germline lookup yields CDR1 SNHLY and CDR2 FYNNEI. This CDR3 has 13 residues. Here the CDR3 reads CASSESSYNEQFF. The CDR3 DNA reads as TGTGCCAGCAGCGAGAGCTCCTACAATGAGCAGTTCTTC.

The chain has TRBV12-3 or TRBV12-4 and TRBJ2-3; D remains unclear. Trimming shortened V by 4 bases and J by 6 bases, and 11 bases separated the two germline ends. The CDR3 sequence is 13 residues long. CDR3 residues: CASSSFVGDTQYF. The CDR3 region has the DNA TGTGCCAGCAGTTCCTTCGTTGGGGATACGCAGTATTTT.

This clone has only one observation. V gene TRBV27 combines with J gene TRBJ2-1; 11 bases map to TRBD2. Germline CDR1 is MNHEY and CDR2 is SMNVEV (reference sequence). With V trimmed by 7 bases and J by 6 bases, 11 bases remained unmatched. The CDR3 has 16 residues. CDR3 amino acids: CASTPLGTSGFNEQFF. The CDR3 bases are TGTGCCAGCACGCCCCTGGGGACTAGCGGTTTCAATGAGCAGTTCTTC.